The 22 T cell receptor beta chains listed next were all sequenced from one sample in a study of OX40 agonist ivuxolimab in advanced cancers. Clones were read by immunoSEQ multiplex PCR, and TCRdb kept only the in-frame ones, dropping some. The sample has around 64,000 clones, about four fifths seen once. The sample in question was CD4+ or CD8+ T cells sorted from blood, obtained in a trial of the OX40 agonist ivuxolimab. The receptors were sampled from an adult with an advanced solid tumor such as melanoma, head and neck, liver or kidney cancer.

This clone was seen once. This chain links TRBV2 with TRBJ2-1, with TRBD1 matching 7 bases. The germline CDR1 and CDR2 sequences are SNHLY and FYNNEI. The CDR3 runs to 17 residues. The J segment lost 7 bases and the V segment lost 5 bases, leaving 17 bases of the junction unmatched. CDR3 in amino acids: CASSPRPGTDGRNEQFF. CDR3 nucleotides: TGTGCCAGCAGTCCCCGGCCAGGGACAGACGGACGGAATGAGCAGTTCTTC. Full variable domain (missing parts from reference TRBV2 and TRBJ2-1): EPEVTQTPSHQVTQMGQEVILRCVPISNHLYFYWYRQILGQKVEFLVSFYNNEISEKSEIFDDQFSVERPDGSNFTLKIRSTKLEDSAMYFCASSPRPGTDGRNEQFFGPGTRLTVL.

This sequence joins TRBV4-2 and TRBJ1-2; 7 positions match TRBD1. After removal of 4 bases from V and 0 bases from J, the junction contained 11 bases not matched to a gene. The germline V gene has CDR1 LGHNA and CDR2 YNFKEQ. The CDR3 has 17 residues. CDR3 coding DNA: TGTGCCAGCAGCCCGGTAGGGGGCACGGACGCTAACTATGGCTACACCTTC. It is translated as CASSPVGGTDANYGYTF.

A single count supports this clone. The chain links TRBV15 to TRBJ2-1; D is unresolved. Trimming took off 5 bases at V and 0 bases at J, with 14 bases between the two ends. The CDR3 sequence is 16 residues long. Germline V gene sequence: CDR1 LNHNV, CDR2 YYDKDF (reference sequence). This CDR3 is CATSGAQHYSYNEQFF. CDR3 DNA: TGTGCCACCAGCGGCGCCCAACATTACTCCTACAATGAGCAGTTCTTC. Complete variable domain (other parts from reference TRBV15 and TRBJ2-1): DAMVIQNPRYQVTQFGKPVTLSCSQTLNHNVMYWYQQKSSQAPKLLFHYYDKDFNNEADTPDNFQSRRPNTSFCFLDIRSPGLGDTAMYLCATSGAQHYSYNEQFFGPGTRLTVL.

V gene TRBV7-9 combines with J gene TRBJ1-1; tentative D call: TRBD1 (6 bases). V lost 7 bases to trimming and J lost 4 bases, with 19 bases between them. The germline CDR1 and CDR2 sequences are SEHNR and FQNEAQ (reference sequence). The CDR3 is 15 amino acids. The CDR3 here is CASTQGGGVITEAFF. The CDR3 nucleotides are TGTGCCAGCACCCAAGGGGGAGGGGTGATCACTGAAGCTTTCTTT.

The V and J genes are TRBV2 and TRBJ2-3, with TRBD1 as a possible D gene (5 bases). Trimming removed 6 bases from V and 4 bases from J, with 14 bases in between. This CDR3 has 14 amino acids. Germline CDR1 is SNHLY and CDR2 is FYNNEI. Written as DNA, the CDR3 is TGTGCCAGCAGCGGACGTGGGGCGGCAGATACGCAGTATTTT. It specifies CASSGRGAADTQYF.

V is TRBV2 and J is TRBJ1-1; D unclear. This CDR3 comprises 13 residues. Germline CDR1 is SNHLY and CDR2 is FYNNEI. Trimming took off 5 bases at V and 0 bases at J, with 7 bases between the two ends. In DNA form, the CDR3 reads TGTGCCAGCAGTCCGACGGTGAACACTGAAGCTTTCTTT. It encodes CASSPTVNTEAFF.

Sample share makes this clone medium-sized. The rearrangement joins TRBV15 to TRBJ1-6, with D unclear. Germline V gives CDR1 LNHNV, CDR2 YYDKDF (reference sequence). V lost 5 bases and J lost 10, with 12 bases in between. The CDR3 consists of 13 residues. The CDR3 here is CATSGYMLSPLHF. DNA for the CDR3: TGTGCCACCAGCGGGTACATGTTGTCACCCCTCCACTTT. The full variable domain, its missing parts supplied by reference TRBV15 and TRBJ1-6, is DAMVIQNPRYQVTQFGKPVTLSCSQTLNHNVMYWYQQKSSQAPKLLFHYYDKDFNNEADTPDNFQSRRPNTSFCFLDIRSPGLGDTAMYLCATSGYMLSPLHFGNGTRLTVT.

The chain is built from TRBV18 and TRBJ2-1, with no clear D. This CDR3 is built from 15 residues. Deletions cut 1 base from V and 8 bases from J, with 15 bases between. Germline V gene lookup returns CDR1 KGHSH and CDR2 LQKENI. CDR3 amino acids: CASSPQAGPKDEQFF. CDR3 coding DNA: TGTGCCAGCTCACCACAAGCAGGCCCCAAGGATGAGCAGTTCTTC.

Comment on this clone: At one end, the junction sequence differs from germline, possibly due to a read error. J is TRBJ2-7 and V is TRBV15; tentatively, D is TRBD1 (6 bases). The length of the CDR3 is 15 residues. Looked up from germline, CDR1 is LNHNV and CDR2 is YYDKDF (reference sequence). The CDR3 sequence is CATSMGRGQSYEQYF. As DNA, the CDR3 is TGTGCTACCAGCATGGGCAGGGGCCAGAGCTACGAGCAGTACTTC.

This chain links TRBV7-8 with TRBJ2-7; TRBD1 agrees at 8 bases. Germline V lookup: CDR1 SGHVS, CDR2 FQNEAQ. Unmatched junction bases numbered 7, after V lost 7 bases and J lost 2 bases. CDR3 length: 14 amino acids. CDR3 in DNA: TGTGCCAGCACCCGGACAGGGTCGACCTACGAGCAGTACTTC. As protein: CASTRTGSTYEQYF.

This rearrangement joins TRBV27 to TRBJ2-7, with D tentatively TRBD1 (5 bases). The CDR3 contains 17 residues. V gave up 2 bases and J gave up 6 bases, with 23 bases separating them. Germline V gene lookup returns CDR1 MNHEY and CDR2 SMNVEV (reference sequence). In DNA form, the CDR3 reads TGTGCCAGCAGTTTAGGGCAATTTGTTGGCAGGGTTTCCGAGCAGTACTTC. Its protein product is CASSLGQFVGRVSEQYF.

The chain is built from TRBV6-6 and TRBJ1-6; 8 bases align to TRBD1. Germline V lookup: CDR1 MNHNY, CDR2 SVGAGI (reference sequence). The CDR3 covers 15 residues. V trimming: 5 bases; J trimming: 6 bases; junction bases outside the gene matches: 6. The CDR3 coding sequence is TGTGCCAGCAGTACGGGACAGGCGTTTAATTCACCCCTCCACTTT. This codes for CASSTGQAFNSPLHF.

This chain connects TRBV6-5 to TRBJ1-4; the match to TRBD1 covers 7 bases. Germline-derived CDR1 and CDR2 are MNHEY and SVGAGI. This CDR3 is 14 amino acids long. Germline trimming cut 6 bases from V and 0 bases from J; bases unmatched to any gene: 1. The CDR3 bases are TGTGCCAGCAGAGGGACAGCAACTAATGAAAAACTGTTTTTT. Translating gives CASRGTATNEKLFF.

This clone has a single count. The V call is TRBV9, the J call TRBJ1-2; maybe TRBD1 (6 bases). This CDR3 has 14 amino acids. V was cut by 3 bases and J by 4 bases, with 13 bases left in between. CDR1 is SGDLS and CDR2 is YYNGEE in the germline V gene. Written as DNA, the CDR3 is TGTGCCAGCAGCGCCCACCCGACAGGCTATGGCTACACCTTC. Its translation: CASSAHPTGYGYTF. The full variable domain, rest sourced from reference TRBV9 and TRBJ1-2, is DSGVTQTPKHLITATGQRVTLRCSPRSGDLSVYWYQQSLDQGLQFLIQYYNGEERAKGNILERFSAQQFPDLHSELNLSSLELGDSALYFCASSAHPTGYGYTFGSGTRLTVV.

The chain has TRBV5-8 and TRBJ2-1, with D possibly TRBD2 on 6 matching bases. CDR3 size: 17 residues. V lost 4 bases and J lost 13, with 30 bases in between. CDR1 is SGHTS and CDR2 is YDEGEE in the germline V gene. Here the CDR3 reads CASSPLIDPGGPMEQFF. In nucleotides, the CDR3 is TGTGCCAGCAGCCCCCTCATCGACCCCGGGGGTCCAATGGAACAGTTCTTC. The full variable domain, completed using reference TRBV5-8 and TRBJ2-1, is EAGVTQSPTHLIKTRGQQATLRCSPISGHTSVYWYQQALGLGLQFLLWYDEGEERNRGNFPPRFSGRQFPNYSSELNVNALELEDSALYLCASSPLIDPGGPMEQFFGPGTRLTVL.

CDR3 amino acids: CASSEPSGYGELFF. The DNA of the CDR3 is TGTGCCAGCAGCGAGCCTAGCGGGTACGGGGAGCTGTTTTTT. This chain links TRBV6-5 with TRBJ2-2; 8 bases line up with TRBD2. The germline V gene has CDR1 MNHEY and CDR2 SVGAGI. This CDR3 contains 14 residues. The V segment lost 6 bases and the J segment 7 bases; nucleotides outside the gene matches: 7.

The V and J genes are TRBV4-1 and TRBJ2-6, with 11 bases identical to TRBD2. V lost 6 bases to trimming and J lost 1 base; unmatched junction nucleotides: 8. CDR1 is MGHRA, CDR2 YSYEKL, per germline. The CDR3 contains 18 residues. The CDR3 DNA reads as TGCGCCAGCAGTCTCACTAGCGGGGGAATATCTGGGGCCAACGTCCTGACTTTC. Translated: CASSLTSGGISGANVLTF.

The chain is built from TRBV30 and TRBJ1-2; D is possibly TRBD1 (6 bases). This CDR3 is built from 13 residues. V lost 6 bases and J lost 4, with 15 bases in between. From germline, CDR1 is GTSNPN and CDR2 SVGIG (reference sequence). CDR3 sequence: CACKAGVFYGYTF. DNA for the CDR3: TGTGCCTGTAAAGCAGGGGTTTTCTATGGCTACACCTTC.

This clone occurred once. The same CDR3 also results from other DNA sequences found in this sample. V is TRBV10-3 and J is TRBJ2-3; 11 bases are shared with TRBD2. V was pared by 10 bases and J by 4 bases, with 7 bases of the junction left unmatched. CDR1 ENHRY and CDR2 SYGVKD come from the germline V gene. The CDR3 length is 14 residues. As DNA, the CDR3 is TGTGCCACTGAACTAGCGGGGGTCTCAGATACGCAGTATTTT. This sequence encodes CATELAGVSDTQYF.

DNA of the CDR3: TGTGCCAGCAGCTTTGGGAGTGATCAGCCCCAGCATTTT. This sequence encodes CASSFGSDQPQHF. The rearrangement uses TRBV5-5 and TRBJ1-5; D call uncertain. CDR3 size: 13 residues. CDR1 and CDR2 from the germline V gene are SGHKS and YYEKEE (reference sequence). V lost 2 bases and J 5 bases, leaving 8 bases between the germline ends.

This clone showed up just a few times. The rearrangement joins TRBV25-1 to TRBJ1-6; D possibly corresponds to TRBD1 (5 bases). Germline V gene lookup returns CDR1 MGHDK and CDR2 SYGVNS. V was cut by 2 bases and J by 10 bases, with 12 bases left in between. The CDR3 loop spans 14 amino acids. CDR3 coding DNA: TGTGCCAGCAGTGAAGCAGGGACTAGATCACCCCTCCACTTT. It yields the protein CASSEAGTRSPLHF.

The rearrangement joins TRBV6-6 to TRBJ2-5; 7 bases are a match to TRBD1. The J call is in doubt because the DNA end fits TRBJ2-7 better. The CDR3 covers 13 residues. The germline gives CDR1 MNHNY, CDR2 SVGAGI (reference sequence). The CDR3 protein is CASRPSGGYEQYF. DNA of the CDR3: TGTGCCAGCAGGCCCTCAGGGGGCTACGAGCAGTACTTC.